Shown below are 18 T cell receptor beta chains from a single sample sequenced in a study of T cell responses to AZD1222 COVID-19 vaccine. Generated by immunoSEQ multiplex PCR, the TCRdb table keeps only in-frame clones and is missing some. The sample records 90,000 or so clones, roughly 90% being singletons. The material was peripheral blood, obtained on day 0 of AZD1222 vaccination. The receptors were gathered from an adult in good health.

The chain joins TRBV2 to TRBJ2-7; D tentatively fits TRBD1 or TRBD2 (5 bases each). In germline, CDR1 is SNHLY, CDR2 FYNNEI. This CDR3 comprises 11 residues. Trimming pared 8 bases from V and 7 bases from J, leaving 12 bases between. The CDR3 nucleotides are TGTGCCAGCGTCGAGGGGTGGGAGCAGTACTTC. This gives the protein CASVEGWEQYF.

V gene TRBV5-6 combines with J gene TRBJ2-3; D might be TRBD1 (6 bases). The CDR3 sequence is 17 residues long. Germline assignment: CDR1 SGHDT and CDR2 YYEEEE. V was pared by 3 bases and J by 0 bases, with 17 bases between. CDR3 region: CASSSPGAWESTDTQYF. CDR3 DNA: TGTGCCAGCAGCTCCCCAGGGGCGTGGGAGAGCACAGATACGCAGTATTTT.

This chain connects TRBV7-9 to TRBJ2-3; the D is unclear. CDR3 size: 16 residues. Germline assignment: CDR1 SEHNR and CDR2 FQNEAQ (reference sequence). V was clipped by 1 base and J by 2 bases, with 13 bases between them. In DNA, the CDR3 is TGTGCCAGCAGCTTAGGCATAGGTCCCCACACAGATACGCAGTATTTT. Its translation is CASSLGIGPHTDTQYF.

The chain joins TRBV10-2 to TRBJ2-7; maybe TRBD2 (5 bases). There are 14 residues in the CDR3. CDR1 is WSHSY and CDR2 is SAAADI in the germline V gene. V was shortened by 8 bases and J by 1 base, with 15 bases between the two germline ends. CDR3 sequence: CASGNGIISYEQYF. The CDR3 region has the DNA TGCGCCAGCGGTAACGGGATAATATCCTACGAGCAGTACTTC.

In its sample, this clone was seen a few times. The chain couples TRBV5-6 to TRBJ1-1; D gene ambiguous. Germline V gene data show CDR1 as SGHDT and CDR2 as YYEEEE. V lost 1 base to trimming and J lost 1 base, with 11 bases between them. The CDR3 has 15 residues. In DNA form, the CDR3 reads TGTGCCAGCAGCTTGATGCGGAGGGAGAACACTGAAGCTTTCTTT. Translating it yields CASSLMRRENTEAFF.

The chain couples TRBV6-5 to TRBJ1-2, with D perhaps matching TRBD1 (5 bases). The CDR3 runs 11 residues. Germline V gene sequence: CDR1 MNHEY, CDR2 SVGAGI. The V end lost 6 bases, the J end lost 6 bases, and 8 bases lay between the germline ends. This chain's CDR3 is CASRGDHGYTF. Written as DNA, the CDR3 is TGTGCCAGCAGGGGGGACCATGGCTACACCTTC.

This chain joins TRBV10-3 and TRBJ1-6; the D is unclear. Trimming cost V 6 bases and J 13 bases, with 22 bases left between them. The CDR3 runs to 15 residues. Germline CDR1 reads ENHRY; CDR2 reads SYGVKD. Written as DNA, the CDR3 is TGTGCCATCAGCCAATCCTCGCGAGCCTCAACGCCCCTCCACTTT. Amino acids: CAISQSSRASTPLHF.

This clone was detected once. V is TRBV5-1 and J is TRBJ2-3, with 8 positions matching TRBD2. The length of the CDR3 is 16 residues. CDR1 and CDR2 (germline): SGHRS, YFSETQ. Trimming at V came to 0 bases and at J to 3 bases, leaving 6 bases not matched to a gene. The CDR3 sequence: CASSLGVAGTTDTQYF. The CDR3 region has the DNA TGCGCCAGCAGCTTGGGGGTAGCGGGAACGACAGATACGCAGTATTTT.

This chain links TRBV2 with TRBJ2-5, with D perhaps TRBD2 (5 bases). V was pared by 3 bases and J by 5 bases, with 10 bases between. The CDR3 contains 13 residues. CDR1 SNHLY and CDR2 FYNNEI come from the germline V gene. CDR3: CASSEGGGETQYF. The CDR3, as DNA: TGTGCCAGCAGTGAGGGTGGCGGGGAGACCCAGTACTTC.

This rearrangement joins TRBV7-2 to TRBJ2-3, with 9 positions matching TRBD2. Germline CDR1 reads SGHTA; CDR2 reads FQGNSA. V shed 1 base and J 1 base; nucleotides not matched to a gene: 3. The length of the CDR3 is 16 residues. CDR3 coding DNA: TGTGCCAGCAGCTTAGTCGCTAGCGGGGGCACAGATACGCAGTATTTT. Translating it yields CASSLVASGGTDTQYF.

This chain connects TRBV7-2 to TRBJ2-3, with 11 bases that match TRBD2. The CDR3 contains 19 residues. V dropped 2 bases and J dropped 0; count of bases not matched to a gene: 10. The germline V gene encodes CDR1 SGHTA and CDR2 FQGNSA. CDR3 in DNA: TGTGCCAGCAGCTTAACCCCCTTTATAGCGGGAGGGAGCACAGATACGCAGTATTTT. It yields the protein CASSLTPFIAGGSTDTQYF.

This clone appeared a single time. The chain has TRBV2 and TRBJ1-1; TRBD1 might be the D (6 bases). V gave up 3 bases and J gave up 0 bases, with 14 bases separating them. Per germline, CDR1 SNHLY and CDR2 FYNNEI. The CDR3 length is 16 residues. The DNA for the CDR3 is TGTGCCAGCAGTGACAGGGGTAGCCTCATGAACACTGAAGCTTTCTTT. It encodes CASSDRGSLMNTEAFF. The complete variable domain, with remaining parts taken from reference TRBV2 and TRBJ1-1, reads EPEVTQTPSHQVTQMGQEVILRCVPISNHLYFYWYRQILGQKVEFLVSFYNNEISEKSEIFDDQFSVERPDGSNFTLKIRSTKLEDSAMYFCASSDRGSLMNTEAFFGQGTRLTVV.

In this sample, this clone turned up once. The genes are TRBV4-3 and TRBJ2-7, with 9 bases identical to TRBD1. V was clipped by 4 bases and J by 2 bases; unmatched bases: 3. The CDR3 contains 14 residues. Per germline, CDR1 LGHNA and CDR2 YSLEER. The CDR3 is CASSPGQGTYEQYF. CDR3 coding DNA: TGCGCCAGCAGCCCTGGACAGGGGACCTACGAGCAGTACTTC.

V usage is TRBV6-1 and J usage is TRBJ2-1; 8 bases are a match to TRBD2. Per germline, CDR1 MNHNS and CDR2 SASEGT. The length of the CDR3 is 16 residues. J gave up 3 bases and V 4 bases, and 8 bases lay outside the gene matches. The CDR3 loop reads CASSGDSGIFYNEQFF. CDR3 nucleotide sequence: TGTGCCAGCAGTGGTGATAGCGGGATCTTCTACAATGAGCAGTTCTTC.

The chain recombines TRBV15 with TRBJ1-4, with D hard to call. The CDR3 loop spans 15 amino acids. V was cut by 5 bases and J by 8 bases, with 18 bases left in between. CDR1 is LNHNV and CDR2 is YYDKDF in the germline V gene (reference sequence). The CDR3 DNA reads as TGTGCCACCAGCCCGGCCAGGCTTGTAGTGGAAAAACTGTTTTTT. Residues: CATSPARLVVEKLFF.

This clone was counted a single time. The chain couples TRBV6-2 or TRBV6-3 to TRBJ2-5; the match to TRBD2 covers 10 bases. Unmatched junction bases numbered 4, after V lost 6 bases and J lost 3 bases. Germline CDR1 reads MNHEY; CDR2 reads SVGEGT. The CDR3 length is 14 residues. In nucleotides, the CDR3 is TGTGCCAGCAGCCCCCTAGCGGGGGAAGAGACCCAGTACTTC. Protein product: CASSPLAGEETQYF.

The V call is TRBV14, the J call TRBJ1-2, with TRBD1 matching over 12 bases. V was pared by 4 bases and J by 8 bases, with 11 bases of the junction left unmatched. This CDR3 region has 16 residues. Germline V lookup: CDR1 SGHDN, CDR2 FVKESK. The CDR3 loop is CASSRNPGQGAYGYTF. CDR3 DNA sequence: TGTGCCAGCAGCCGCAACCCGGGACAGGGGGCATACGGCTACACCTTC.

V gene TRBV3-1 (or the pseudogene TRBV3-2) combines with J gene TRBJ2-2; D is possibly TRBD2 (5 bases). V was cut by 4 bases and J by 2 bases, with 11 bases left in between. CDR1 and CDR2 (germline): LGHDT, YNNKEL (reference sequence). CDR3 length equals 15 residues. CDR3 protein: CASSRAADNTGELFF. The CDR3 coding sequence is TGTGCCAGCAGCCGCGCAGCGGATAACACCGGGGAGCTGTTTTTT.